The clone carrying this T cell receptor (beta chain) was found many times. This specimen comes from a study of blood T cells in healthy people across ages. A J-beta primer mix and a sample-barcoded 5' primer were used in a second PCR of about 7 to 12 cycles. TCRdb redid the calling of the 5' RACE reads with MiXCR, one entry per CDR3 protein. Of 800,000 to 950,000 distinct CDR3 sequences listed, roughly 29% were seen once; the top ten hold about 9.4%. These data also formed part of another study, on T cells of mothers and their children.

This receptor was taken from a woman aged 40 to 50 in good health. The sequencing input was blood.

The CDR3 spells CASSPLSATNEKLFF. Here the CDR3 DNA reads TGTGCCAGCAGCCCCCTCTCCGCAACTAATGAAAAACTGTTTTTT. The chain carries TRBV14 and TRBJ1-4; D uncertain. The V end was cut by 4 bases, the J end by 0 bases, with 9 bases between. Per germline, CDR1 SGHDN and CDR2 FVKESK. This CDR3 contains 15 residues.